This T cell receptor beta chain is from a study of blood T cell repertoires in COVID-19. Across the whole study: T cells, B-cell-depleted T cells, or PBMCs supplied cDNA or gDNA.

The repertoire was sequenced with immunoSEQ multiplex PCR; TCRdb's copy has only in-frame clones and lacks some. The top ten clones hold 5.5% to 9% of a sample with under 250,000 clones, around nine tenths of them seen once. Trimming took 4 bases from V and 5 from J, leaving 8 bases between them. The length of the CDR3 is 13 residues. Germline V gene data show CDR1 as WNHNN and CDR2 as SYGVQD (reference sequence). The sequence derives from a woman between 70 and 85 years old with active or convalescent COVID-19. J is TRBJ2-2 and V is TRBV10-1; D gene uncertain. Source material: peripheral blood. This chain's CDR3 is CASSASRTGELFF. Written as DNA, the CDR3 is TGCGCCAGCAGTGCGTCGCGAACCGGGGAGCTGTTTTTT.